The clone carrying this TCR beta chain was observed a handful of times. Regarding time point: blood at routine non-recurrence follow-up after resection. The CDR3 consists of 15 residues. V lost 4 bases and J lost 3; bases outside the gene matches: 8. This sample is drawn from a study of spatial heterogeneity in lung cancer. In TCRdb, the 5' RACE reads were re-called with MiXCR into one record per CDR3 protein. Of roughly 110,000 distinct CDR3 sequences listed, 10% to 13% are singletons. The chain links TRBV12-3 or TRBV12-4 to TRBJ2-7; 8 positions agree with TRBD1. This clonotype was obtained from a female donor with early-stage non-small cell lung cancer. Material: PBMCs, obtained at follow-up. As DNA, the CDR3 is TGTGCCAGCAGTTCATATCAGGGGGCAAACTACGAGCAGTACTTC. It encodes CASSSYQGANYEQYF.